This T cell receptor beta chain is from a study of blood T cell repertoires in COVID-19. The ends were cut back, 3 bases at V and 7 bases at J, with 17 bases in the middle. Germline CDR1 and CDR2: SGDLS and YYNGEE. The CDR3 contains 15 residues. Sequencing was performed with immunoSEQ multiplex PCR; in TCRdb, only in-frame clones are kept and a portion is missing. The table lists a few hundred thousand clones, approximately 92% of them singletons, with approximately 1% in the top ten. The TCR was taken from a young man who had recovered from COVID-19. Sequencing was done on a sample of PBMCs or T cells enriched from blood (not recorded which). The chain joins TRBV9 to TRBJ1-5, with D possibly TRBD1 on 6 matching bases. As DNA, the CDR3 is TGTGCCAGCAGCGCCGGACCCAGTCAGGGGCAGCCCCAGCATTTT. Amino acids: CASSAGPSQGQPQHF.